What follows is one T cell receptor beta chain and its context. The CDR3 consists of 12 residues. Trimming cost V 3 bases and J 10 bases, with 10 bases left between them. Germline CDR1 and CDR2: LGHDT and YNNKEL (reference sequence). The data stem from a study of blood T cell repertoires in COVID-19. Study-wide context: Material from acute and convalescent COVID-19 was sourced from the United States, Italy and Spain. PBMCs, B-cell-depleted T cells, or T cells provided the cDNA or gDNA that made up the material.

The authors' processing: Amplification with reference gene primers provided the estimates of nucleated cell counts. TCRdb keeps only in-frame clones here, not all; method: immunoSEQ multiplex PCR. The V and J calls and the clone size are those of that table, but D and trimming were determined from the DNA. Altogether over 130,000 clones are present, roughly four fifths being singletons, with the ten largest covering less than 4%. The chain has TRBV3-1 (or the pseudogene TRBV3-2) and TRBJ2-1; the D gene is possibly TRBD2 (5 bases). Sequencing used peripheral blood. This clonotype originated in an older woman with acute or convalescent COVID-19. The CDR3 spells CASSQLEAEQFF. In nucleotides, the CDR3 is TGTGCCAGCAGCCAGCTGGAGGCGGAGCAGTTCTTC.